These 8 T cell receptor beta chains share one sample of origin, sequenced in a study of shared clonotypes between healthy human individuals (dated by TCRdb to 2020 to 2021). The library was built by means of the immunoSEQ multiplex PCR assay. Here the immuneACCESS table is served through TCRdb, limited to in-frame sequences with V and J called. Missing clones are a known gap in these copies; in checked studies unresolved V genes cover under half, and the rest lacks a known reason. The sample table contains just over 95,000 clones; only one count was recorded for less than 80% of them. The ten largest clones add up to about 45% of the sample. The sample was memory CD8+ T cells sorted from blood. Sample cell subset or site, as interpreted from the label and publication: CD45RO+ cells pooled with CCR7-negative TemRA cells. These receptors were collected from a young man in good health.

A single count supports this clone. The V gene is TRBV9, the J gene TRBJ2-7; weak D call: TRBD2 (5 bases). V gave up 0 bases and J gave up 7 bases, with 17 bases separating them. The CDR3 runs 15 residues. Germline V gene data show CDR1 as SGDLS and CDR2 as YYNGEE. The CDR3 protein is CASSVAPADPREQYF. For the CDR3, the DNA is TGTGCCAGCAGCGTAGCACCAGCGGACCCTCGTGAGCAGTACTTC.

In its sample, this clone was seen a few times. The chain joins TRBV5-4 to TRBJ2-5; D gene unclear. The germline V and J ends were trimmed by 7 bases and 3 bases, with 13 bases remaining between them. The CDR3 sequence is 13 residues long. In germline, CDR1 is SGHNT, CDR2 YYREEE (reference sequence). As DNA, the CDR3 is TGTGCCAGCCAAGCCCCCCCTGAAGAGACCCAGTACTTC. Translated: CASQAPPEETQYF.

The chain employs TRBV28 and TRBJ2-5, with 10 bases fitting TRBD2. The CDR3 runs 16 residues. V dropped 1 base and J dropped 1; count of bases not matched to a gene: 3. CDR1 is MDHEN, CDR2 SYDVKM, per germline. The CDR3 reads CASSLYPSGSQETQYF. CDR3 nucleotides: TGTGCCAGCAGTTTATACCCTAGCGGGAGCCAAGAGACCCAGTACTTC.

The CDR3 nucleotides are TGTGCCAGCAGTCCGGACAGGGAGAACACTGAAGCTTTCTTT. Protein: CASSPDRENTEAFF. The chain recombines TRBV5-6 with TRBJ1-1; 8 positions match TRBD1. The CDR3 loop spans 14 amino acids. Trimming at V came to 5 bases and at J to 1 base, leaving 4 bases not matched to a gene. The germline gives CDR1 SGHDT, CDR2 YYEEEE.

The rearrangement uses TRBV5-6 and TRBJ1-1; D is uncertain. The germline gives CDR1 SGHDT, CDR2 YYEEEE. Trimming pared 0 bases from V and 3 bases from J, leaving 12 bases between. This CDR3 has 15 residues. CDR3 amino acids: CASSLAPRGDTEAFF. DNA of the CDR3: TGTGCCAGCAGCTTGGCCCCCCGGGGAGACACTGAAGCTTTCTTT.

The chain uses TRBV6-5 and TRBJ1-5; a possible D gene is TRBD1 (5 bases). Germline V CDR1 and CDR2: MNHEY, SVGAGI. The CDR3 sequence is 16 residues long. V lost 2 bases and J lost 2, with 13 bases in between. For the CDR3, the DNA is TGTGCCAGCAGTTACCGAGGGGTGGGCGGCAATCAGCCCCAGCATTTT. Protein sequence: CASSYRGVGGNQPQHF.

The gene calls are TRBV7-8 and TRBJ2-1, with TRBD2 matching over 9 bases. The CDR3 has 15 amino acids. CDR1 SGHVS and CDR2 FQNEAQ come from the germline V gene. Trimming removed 3 bases from V and 9 bases from J; junction bases left unmatched: 9. DNA for the CDR3: TGTGCCAGCAGCTTGAGAGCGGGAGGCTTTTTTGAGCAGTTCTTC. Its protein product is CASSLRAGGFFEQFF.

There are many counts of this clone. Different DNA sequences within this sample yield the same CDR3. The V and J genes are TRBV4-1 and TRBJ1-5; no clear D gene. This CDR3 comprises 15 residues. V was trimmed by 0 bases and J by 1 base, leaving 7 bases between them. Germline V gene data show CDR1 as MGHRA and CDR2 as YSYEKL. The CDR3 DNA follows: TGCGCCAGCAGCCAAGATATGGGCAGCAATCAGCCCCAGCATTTT. Its translation: CASSQDMGSNQPQHF.